A single sample gave rise to the 18 T cell receptor beta chains below, sequenced in a study of radiotherapy plus CTLA-4 blockade in lung cancer. The assay was immunoSEQ multiplex PCR, and TCRdb's table has in-frame clones only and misses some. The sample records about 30,000 clones, approximately 80% being singletons. Here the sequenced sample was peripheral blood, taken from a patient treated with radiotherapy plus ipilimumab. These TCRs come from a human donor with non-small cell lung cancer that progressed on radiotherapy plus ipilimumab.

This chain joins TRBV7-3 and TRBJ2-5; 7 nucleotides match TRBD2. Germline V gene sequence: CDR1 SGHTA, CDR2 FQGTGA. The trim removed 5 bases at V and 4 bases at J, leaving 4 bases unmatched. This CDR3 spans 13 amino acids. CDR3: CASSISGLETQYF. DNA for the CDR3: TGTGCCAGCAGCATTAGCGGGTTAGAGACCCAGTACTTC.

The chain combines TRBV7-6 with TRBJ2-7; 11 bases are a match to TRBD2. V lost 4 bases, J lost 0 bases, and 8 bases stayed unmatched. CDR1 and CDR2 from the germline V gene are SGHVS and FNYEAQ. CDR3 length: 17 residues. CDR3 sequence reads: CASSSAGGLAASYEQYF. In DNA form, the CDR3 reads TGTGCCAGCAGCTCGGCGGGGGGACTAGCGGCCTCCTACGAGCAGTACTTC.

This chain joins TRBV5-5 and TRBJ1-1, with D uncertain. With 0 bases removed from V and 0 bases from J, the gap between germline ends came to 9 bases. Germline V gene data show CDR1 as SGHKS and CDR2 as YYEKEE (reference sequence). There are 15 residues in the CDR3. The CDR3 here is CASSLDWAMNTEAFF. The CDR3 region has the DNA TGTGCCAGCAGCTTGGATTGGGCGATGAACACTGAAGCTTTCTTT.

The rearrangement joins TRBV2 to TRBJ2-3; TRBD1 or TRBD2 may be the D gene (6 bases each). Deletions cut 11 bases from V and 13 bases from J, with 16 bases between. The CDR3 consists of 10 residues. Germline V gives CDR1 SNHLY, CDR2 FYNNEI. CDR3 sequence (DNA): TGTGCCTCCGAGGGGGGACACGAGTATTTT. Its translation is CASEGGHEYF.

V usage is TRBV4-1 and J usage is TRBJ1-1; D is uncertain. Germline V CDR1 and CDR2: MGHRA, YSYEKL. The V gene lost 3 bases and the J gene lost 3 bases, with 17 bases spanning the gap. The CDR3 is 16 amino acids. The chain's CDR3 is CASSQLGRSRDTEAFF. CDR3 in DNA: TGCGCCAGCAGCCAGCTGGGAAGGTCACGGGACACTGAAGCTTTCTTT.

Of note for this clone: One base separates it from a far larger clone, so it is likely a read error. The chain couples TRBV27 to TRBJ2-7; D unresolved. This CDR3 comprises 15 residues. In germline, CDR1 is MNHEY, CDR2 SMNVEV (reference sequence). The CDR3 loop is CASRLSMGSPYEQYF. CDR3 DNA sequence: TGTGCCAGCAGATTATCGATGGGCAGTCCCTACGAGCAGTACTTC.

The rearrangement links TRBV5-6 to TRBJ2-1; the match to TRBD2 covers 9 bases. This CDR3 is 16 amino acids long. V was clipped by 4 bases and J by 6 bases; unmatched bases: 11. CDR1 and CDR2 (germline): SGHDT, YYEEEE. CDR3 DNA: TGTGCCAGCAGCCCCGAGACTAGCGGTCTCCGCAATGAGCAGTTCTTC. Amino acids: CASSPETSGLRNEQFF.

The chain joins TRBV11-1 to TRBJ2-7; D is unclear. The V gene lost 0 bases and the J gene lost 8 bases, with 14 bases spanning the gap. The CDR3 has 14 amino acids. Per germline, CDR1 SGHAT and CDR2 FQDESV (reference sequence). This chain's CDR3 is CASSLAPGKGKQYF. In nucleotides, the CDR3 is TGTGCCAGCAGCTTAGCCCCAGGCAAGGGCAAGCAGTACTTC.

The chain joins TRBV7-2 to TRBJ2-3; 9 bases fit TRBD2. The CDR3 consists of 15 residues. V lost 4 bases, J lost 4 bases, and 6 bases stayed unmatched. Germline assignment: CDR1 SGHTA and CDR2 FQGNSA. In DNA, the CDR3 is TGTGCCAGCAGCTGGAGCGGGGGGCGGGCAGATACGCAGTATTTT. Translated: CASSWSGGRADTQYF.

The rearrangement joins TRBV29-1 to TRBJ2-7; D might be TRBD2 (5 bases). The CDR3 is made up of 12 amino acids. Germline values: CDR1 SQVTM, CDR2 ANQGSEA. The V gene lost 4 bases and the J gene lost 3 bases, with 10 bases spanning the gap. The CDR3 DNA follows: TGCAGCGTTGCCAGCGGAATCTACGAGCAGTACTTC. The encoded protein is CSVASGIYEQYF.

The CDR3 DNA is TGCGCCAGCACCCTGTCCGTCGACAACGGACAGCCCCAGCATTTT. Translated, it gives CASTLSVDNGQPQHF. The chain uses TRBV4-1 and TRBJ1-5; the D is unclear. Trimming stripped 7 bases from V and 7 bases from J, with 20 bases between. The germline V gene encodes CDR1 MGHRA and CDR2 YSYEKL. The CDR3 is 15 amino acids.

The chain combines TRBV30 with TRBJ2-7, with 8 positions matching TRBD1. This CDR3 has 15 residues. The V gene's germline CDR1 is GTSNPN and CDR2 SVGIG (reference sequence). V gave up 3 bases and J gave up 1 base; unmatched junction bases: 8. CDR3 DNA: TGTGCCTGGAGGCCCCGGGACAGGTCTTCCTACGAGCAGTACTTC. Translation gives CAWRPRDRSSYEQYF.

The chain employs TRBV19 and TRBJ1-2; the D gene is possibly TRBD1 (6 bases). Germline V CDR1 and CDR2: LNHDA, SQIVND (reference sequence). Trimming took off 6 bases at V and 0 bases at J, with 20 bases between the two ends. This CDR3 region has 17 residues. The CDR3 DNA is TGTGCCAGTAGAAACCTTCAGGGGTTTTTCCCTAACTATGGCTACACCTTC. This encodes CASRNLQGFFPNYGYTF.

The J gene is TRBJ1-1, the V gene TRBV9; possible D gene TRBD1, 5 bases. The CDR3 is 12 residues long. From germline, CDR1 is SGDLS and CDR2 YYNGEE. Trimming took 4 bases from V and 5 from J, leaving 9 bases between them. CDR3 protein: CASSPEGTEAFF. The CDR3 DNA reads as TGTGCCAGCAGCCCAGAGGGGACTGAAGCTTTCTTT.

The gene calls are TRBV7-2 and TRBJ1-2; no firm D call. The germline CDR1 and CDR2 sequences are SGHTA and FQGNSA. The CDR3 has 12 amino acids. V gave up 4 bases and J gave up 5 bases, with 8 bases separating them. The CDR3 is CASSSGIYGYTF. CDR3 nucleotides: TGTGCCAGCAGCTCCGGGATTTATGGCTACACCTTC.

This chain links TRBV5-1 with TRBJ2-2, with D perhaps matching TRBD2 (6 bases). The CDR3 covers 12 residues. V was clipped by 6 bases and J by 6 bases, with 9 bases between them. Germline assignment: CDR1 SGHRS and CDR2 YFSETQ. CDR3 amino acids: CASTAGSGELFF. CDR3 sequence (DNA): TGCGCCAGCACCGCGGGGTCCGGGGAGCTGTTTTTT.

The V call is TRBV5-1, the J call TRBJ1-2; possibly TRBD1 for D (6 bases). This CDR3 region has 16 residues. Germline assignment: CDR1 SGHRS and CDR2 YFSETQ. V lost 4 bases and J 8 bases, leaving 24 bases between the germline ends. Here the CDR3 reads CASSGGAGASERGYTF. CDR3 DNA sequence: TGCGCCAGCAGCGGGGGGGCAGGGGCCAGTGAGAGGGGCTACACCTTC.

The V and J genes are TRBV2 and TRBJ1-3; 8 bases map to TRBD1. This CDR3 is 15 amino acids long. The trim removed 6 bases at V and 2 bases at J, leaving 6 bases unmatched. Germline-derived CDR1 and CDR2 are SNHLY and FYNNEI. The CDR3 bases are TGTGCCAGCAGGTCGCAGGGGGCGCCTGGAAACACCATATATTTT. It codes for CASRSQGAPGNTIYF.